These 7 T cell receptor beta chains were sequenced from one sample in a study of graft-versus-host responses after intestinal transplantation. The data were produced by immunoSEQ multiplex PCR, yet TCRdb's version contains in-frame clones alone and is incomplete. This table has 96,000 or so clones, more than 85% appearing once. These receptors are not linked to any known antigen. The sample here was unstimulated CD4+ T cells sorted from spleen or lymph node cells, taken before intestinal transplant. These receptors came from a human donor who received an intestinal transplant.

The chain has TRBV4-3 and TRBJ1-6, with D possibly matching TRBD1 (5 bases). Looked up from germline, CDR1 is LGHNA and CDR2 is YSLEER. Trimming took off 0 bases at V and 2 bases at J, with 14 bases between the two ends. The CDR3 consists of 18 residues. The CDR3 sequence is CASSQDLGGGTYNSPLHF. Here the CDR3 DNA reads TGCGCCAGCAGCCAAGATTTGGGTGGGGGGACCTATAATTCACCCCTCCACTTT.

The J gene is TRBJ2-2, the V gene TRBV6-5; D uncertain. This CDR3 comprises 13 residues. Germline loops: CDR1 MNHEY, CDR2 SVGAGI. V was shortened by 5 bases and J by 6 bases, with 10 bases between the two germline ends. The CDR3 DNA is TGTGCCAGCAGTCCCGTCCTGTCCGGGGAGCTGTTTTTT. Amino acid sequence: CASSPVLSGELFF.

The CDR3 DNA sequence: TGCGCCAGCAGCCAAGATCTGGGAGGTATGGCATCTACCCGCTTCTATGGCTACACCTTC. Translation gives CASSQDLGGMASTRFYGYTF. This sequence joins TRBV4-3 and TRBJ1-2; D not resolved. Between the trimmed V and J ends, which lost 0 bases and 4 bases, there was a span of 27 bases. Looked up from germline, CDR1 is LGHNA and CDR2 is YSLEER. CDR3 length: 20 residues.

CDR3 protein: CASRSGGAGEKLFF. DNA of the CDR3: TGTGCCAGCCGGTCAGGGGGCGCGGGTGAAAAACTGTTTTTT. The genes are TRBV6-1 and TRBJ1-4; 8 nucleotides line up with TRBD1. Germline lookup yields CDR1 MNHNS and CDR2 SASEGT. V lost 8 bases and J lost 7; bases outside the gene matches: 9. The CDR3 sequence is 14 residues long.

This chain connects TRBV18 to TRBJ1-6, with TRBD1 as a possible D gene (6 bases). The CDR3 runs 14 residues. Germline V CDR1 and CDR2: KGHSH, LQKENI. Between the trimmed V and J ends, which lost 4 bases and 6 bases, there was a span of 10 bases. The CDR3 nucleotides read TGTGCCAGCTCACGGACAGCCACTAATTCACCCCTCCACTTT. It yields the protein CASSRTATNSPLHF.

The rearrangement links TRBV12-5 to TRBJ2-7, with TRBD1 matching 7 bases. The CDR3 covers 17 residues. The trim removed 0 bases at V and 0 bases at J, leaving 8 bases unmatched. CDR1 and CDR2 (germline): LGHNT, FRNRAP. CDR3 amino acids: CASGLVLGAGGSYEQYF. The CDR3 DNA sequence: TGTGCTAGTGGTTTGGTACTGGGGGCAGGGGGCTCCTACGAGCAGTACTTC.

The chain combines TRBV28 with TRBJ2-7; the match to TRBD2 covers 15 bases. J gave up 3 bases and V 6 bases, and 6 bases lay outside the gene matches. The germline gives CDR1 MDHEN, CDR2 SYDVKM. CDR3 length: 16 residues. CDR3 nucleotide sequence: TGTGCCAGCAGGCCTCCGGGACTAGCGGGAGGCTACGAGCAGTACTTC. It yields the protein CASRPPGLAGGYEQYF. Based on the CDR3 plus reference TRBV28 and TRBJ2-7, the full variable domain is DVKVTQSSRYLVKRTGEKVFLECVQDMDHENMFWYRQDPGLGLRLIYFSYDVKMKEKGDIPEGYSVSREKKERFSLILESASTNQTSMYLCASRPPGLAGGYEQYFGPGTRLTVT.